Given below is one TCR beta chain in context. The target antigen is unknown. Per the germline V gene, CDR1 is ENHRY and CDR2 is SYGVKD. V was pared by 0 bases and J by 1 base, with 3 bases of the junction left unmatched. This CDR3 comprises 16 residues. This entry belongs to a study of identical twins. Study outcomes and limitations: Out-of-frame alpha sequences common to twins exhibited a surplus of low generation probability.

TCRdb analysed the 5' RACE reads with MiXCR anew, one entry per CDR3 protein. The table lists fewer than 550,000 distinct CDR3 sequences, around 15% of them singletons. The data were also submitted as part of a second study, on yellow fever vaccine responses in identical twins.

The sample consisted of CD4+ T cells sorted from blood. The sequence came from a woman between 18 and 29 years old in good health. This chain links TRBV10-3 with TRBJ1-5, with 7 bases matching TRBD1. The CDR3 nucleotides read TGTGCCATCAGTGAGTCGGCAGGGGGAAGCAATCAGCCCCAGCATTTT. This codes for CAISESAGGSNQPQHF.